This TCR beta chain was identified in a study of T-cell memory formation after mild COVID-19 (dated by TCRdb to 2020 to 2022). As for the study more broadly: TCR sequence clusters from the two donors were largely donor specific. T-cell clones expanding and contracting after mild COVID-19 in a couple of donors were tracked by longitudinal TCRalpha and TCRbeta repertoire sequencing. The cohort was made up of two young adult volunteers, one female and one male, who were previously healthy. The full study reports these points: From day 15 to 85, contracting clones showed balanced CD4/CD8 phenotypes, whereas a second wave of clones that expanded from day 15 to 37 leaned towards CD4+. The second-wave clones that peaked on day 37 were not confirmed to be SARS-CoV-2 specific. The study covered only a couple of mild cases, and larger cohorts including severe cases with pre-infection samples were considered necessary. Contracting CD4+ clones appeared mostly in the CM and EM memory subsets, whereas CD8+ clones were enriched in EMRA. The detection of some responding clones in pre-infection memory suggests that pre-existing cross-reactive memory T cells joined the SARS-CoV-2 response.

On this clonotype: Its antigen remains unidentified. No base quality information exists; no much larger clone differs at one position.

TCRdb names Illumina NovaSeq 6000 as the instrument used. TCRalpha and TCRbeta cDNA libraries were built by 5'RACE with constant-segment primers, adding sample barcodes and unique molecular identifiers. Trizol reagent was used to extract RNA from every sample. The libraries were amplified in two PCR steps, and the second step added a second sample barcode and Illumina TruSeq adapters. Libraries were sequenced on an Illumina NovaSeq with 2 x 150 bp paired-end reads. As for the original processing: Demultiplexing of reads and collapsing into UMI-guided consensus sequences were performed with migec v1.2.7. Using mixcr v2.1.11, UMI consensuses were aligned to TRA and TRB V and J templates and then assembled into clonotypes. A clonotype was counted as expanded or contracted only when both edgeR and NoisET called the clonotype significant, with the noise models trained on biological replicates. For edgeR calls, the thresholds were a false discovery rate-adjusted p below 0.01 and a log2 fold-change of 1. As an exploratory analysis of dynamics, max-normalized trajectories of the 1000 most abundant clonotypes were examined by PCA with hierarchical clustering. Separately sequenced CD4+ and CD8+ repertoires were used to assign a CD4 or CD8 phenotype to each responding clone. TCRdb reran the public reads through fastp at Q25 and MiXCR, keeping productive beta chains. Records with the same CDR3 protein are collapsed into one entry carrying the most frequent genes and DNA. The V and J calls were not made by the authors but by TCRdb's processing. The sample table contains under 300,000 distinct CDR3 sequences; only one count was recorded for about a sixth of them. Jointly, the top ten make up 23% of the sample.

PBMCs were isolated by Ficoll-Paque density gradient centrifugation. Trimming at the junction amounts to 0 bases on V and 2 bases on J, and the germline ends lie 13 bases apart. Per the germline V gene, SGHRS is the CDR1 and YFSETQ is the CDR2. From its cysteine to its phenylalanine, the CDR3 spans 16 amino acids. The read is trimmed to its CDR3 DNA, 48 bases read in frame from base 1. The TCR was taken from a young man who had mild COVID-19 (a few samples of this study predate the infection). The sample titles of this study are shuffled in the database, so cell type and time point are left out; the donor was told from shared clones. This receptor chain uses TRBV5-1 and TRBJ2-3, with TRBD1 tentatively as D gene (5 bases match). The sample was PBMCs or a T cell subset sorted from them (not recorded which). This receptor carries the CDR3 CASSLDVWTPTDTQYF. The sequence in DNA is TGCGCCAGCAGCTTGGATGTATGGACACCCACAGATACGCAGTATTTT.